This T cell receptor (beta chain) was observed in a study of OX40 agonist ivuxolimab in advanced cancers. Regarding this clone: What it recognizes is unknown.

Findings and limits, study-wide: On average, CD8+ T cells showed a greater number of expanded clones than CD4+.

The germline V gene has CDR1 MGHRA and CDR2 YSYEKL. This CDR3 comprises 15 residues. The V segment lost 6 bases and the J segment 4 bases; nucleotides outside the gene matches: 7. Assay used: immunoSEQ multiplex PCR; TCRdb lists only in-frame clones, some missing. The table lists approximately 82,000 clones, roughly 80% of them singletons. The sequence was collected from an adult with an advanced solid tumor such as melanoma, head and neck, liver or kidney cancer. This chain uses TRBV4-1 with TRBJ2-3; 10 bases match TRBD1. This material consisted of CD4+ or CD8+ T cells sorted from blood, taken in a trial of the OX40 agonist ivuxolimab. The CDR3 region has the DNA TGCGCCAGCAGATGGACAGGGGGTTCGTCAGATACGCAGTATTTT. Encoded protein: CASRWTGGSSDTQYF.